The 20 T cell receptor beta chains reported below all come from one sample, sequenced in a study of somatic mutations in cytotoxic T cells in rheumatoid arthritis. Only in-frame clones appear in the TCRdb table, and some are missing; sequencing was by immunoSEQ multiplex PCR. The repertoire holds 15,000 to 20,000 clones, with 73% as singletons. Sequences were obtained from CD8+ T cells sorted from blood. The source is a woman between 55 and 75 years old in good health.

The count of this clone is one. The chain recombines TRBV6-1 with TRBJ2-1, with 9 bases aligning to TRBD1. V lost 1 base and J lost 4; bases outside the gene matches: 5. Germline-derived CDR1 and CDR2 are MNHNS and SASEGT. CDR3 length: 16 residues. The CDR3 loop is CASSEEGGTGYNEQFF. Written as DNA, the CDR3 is TGTGCCAGCAGTGAAGAAGGTGGGACAGGGTACAATGAGCAGTTCTTC.

By share, this clone ranks as medium-sized. The chain joins TRBV10-3 to TRBJ1-2; D not resolved. V lost 0 bases, J lost 4 bases, and 9 bases lay in between. The CDR3 totals 14 residues. CDR1 and CDR2 from the germline V gene are ENHRY and SYGVKD. CDR3 in DNA: TGTGCCATCAGTGAGTCCCGTGACTTCTATGGCTACACCTTC. It translates to CAISESRDFYGYTF.

The V and J genes are TRBV7-8 and TRBJ2-7, with TRBD2 matching over 7 bases. Germline V gives CDR1 SGHVS, CDR2 FQNEAQ. With V trimmed by 8 bases and J by 3 bases, 7 bases remained unmatched. This CDR3 is built from 13 residues. CDR3 nucleotides: TGTGCCAGCGAGCGGGACGAGGACTACGAGCAGTACTTC. Amino acids: CASERDEDYEQYF.

The gene calls are TRBV6-5 and TRBJ2-1; possible D gene TRBD1, 5 bases. The germline V and J ends were trimmed by 2 bases and 5 bases, with 13 bases remaining between them. In germline, CDR1 is MNHEY, CDR2 SVGAGI. CDR3 size: 15 residues. The CDR3 is CASSYRGLGNNEQFF. CDR3 DNA sequence: TGTGCCAGCAGTTACAGGGGTCTAGGCAACAATGAGCAGTTCTTC.

This clone was found once. This chain uses TRBV9 with TRBJ2-1; D is possibly TRBD1 (6 bases). The V and J ends lost 2 bases and 3 bases respectively, with 15 bases between them. The CDR3 length is 16 residues. Germline V gene data show CDR1 as SGDLS and CDR2 as YYNGEE. In DNA form, the CDR3 reads TGTGCCAGCAGCGTCGGTCGGCAGGGGATCTACAATGAGCAGTTCTTC. Translation: CASSVGRQGIYNEQFF.

This clone has only one observation. The rearrangement joins TRBV13 to TRBJ2-5, with 10 bases identical to TRBD2. The end of the DNA aligns better with TRBJ2-7, so the J call may be wrong. In germline, CDR1 is PRHDT, CDR2 FYEKMQ (reference sequence). There are 14 residues in the CDR3. CDR3 bases: TGTGCCAGCAGCTTCCGGACTAGCGGATACGAGCAGTACTTC. Its translation is CASSFRTSGYEQYF.

V gene TRBV10-2 combines with J gene TRBJ1-2; TRBD1 might be the D (5 bases). With 2 bases removed from V and 8 bases from J, the gap between germline ends came to 15 bases. Germline CDR1 is WSHSY and CDR2 is SAAADI. The CDR3 runs 14 residues. The CDR3 nucleotides are TGCGCCAGCAGTGAGGGGGGGAGGGTACACGGCTACACCTTC. Protein sequence: CASSEGGRVHGYTF.

The gene calls are TRBV6-5 and TRBJ2-7; the D is unclear. From germline, CDR1 is MNHEY and CDR2 SVGAGI. The length of the CDR3 is 13 residues. Trimming removed 0 bases at V and 2 bases at J, with 5 bases between. The CDR3, as DNA: TGTGCCAGCAGTTACTCTTATACCTACGAGCAGTACTTC. Encoded protein: CASSYSYTYEQYF.

The rearrangement uses TRBV9 and TRBJ2-2; 12 bases line up with TRBD2. Per the germline V gene, CDR1 is SGDLS and CDR2 is YYNGEE. This CDR3 region has 18 residues. The junction had 6 bases not matched to a gene; V was cut back by 3 bases and J by 0 bases. This chain's CDR3 is CASSEGLAGPPNTGELFF. The CDR3, as DNA: TGTGCCAGCAGCGAAGGACTAGCGGGACCACCGAACACCGGGGAGCTGTTTTTT.

The rearrangement joins TRBV4-1 to TRBJ2-1, with D maybe TRBD1 (5 bases). Germline V gene data show CDR1 as MGHRA and CDR2 as YSYEKL. The CDR3 sequence is 18 residues long. Trimming took off 0 bases at V and 0 bases at J, with 15 bases between the two ends. CDR3 sequence: CASSQDIGAWDSYNEQFF. CDR3 coding DNA: TGCGCCAGCAGCCAAGATATAGGGGCATGGGACTCCTACAATGAGCAGTTCTTC.

This chain joins TRBV18 and TRBJ1-1; the D is unclear. This CDR3 spans 16 amino acids. Germline V gene sequence: CDR1 KGHSH, CDR2 LQKENI. V was pared by 6 bases and J by 0 bases, with 17 bases between. The CDR3 loop reads CASSPGPPVMNTEAFF. The DNA for the CDR3 is TGTGCCAGCTCCCCTGGACCCCCGGTCATGAACACTGAAGCTTTCTTT.

V is TRBV27 and J is TRBJ2-1; D is undetermined. CDR3 length equals 18 residues. Trimming shortened V by 0 bases and J by 0 bases, and 15 bases separated the two germline ends. CDR1 MNHEY and CDR2 SMNVEV come from the germline V gene (reference sequence). This CDR3 reads CASSLSSPASLSYNEQFF. CDR3 nucleotide sequence: TGTGCCAGCAGTTTATCGTCCCCTGCTAGTCTCTCCTACAATGAGCAGTTCTTC.

This clone has only one observation. The chain uses TRBV6-5 and TRBJ1-2, with a weak D call TRBD1 (6 bases). Per germline, CDR1 MNHEY and CDR2 SVGAGI. This CDR3 contains 13 residues. Trimming shortened V by 5 bases and J by 8 bases, and 15 bases separated the two germline ends. CDR3 in amino acids: CASSRGRREGYTF. The CDR3 nucleotides read TGTGCCAGCAGTCGGGGGCGGCGGGAGGGCTACACCTTC.

This rearrangement joins TRBV28 to TRBJ1-4, with D possibly being TRBD1 (5 bases). Trimming took 8 bases from V and 0 from J, leaving 16 bases between them. Germline values: CDR1 MDHEN, CDR2 SYDVKM. There are 16 residues in the CDR3. The CDR3 DNA sequence: TGTGCCAGCGGGAATCTCGACAGTTCAACTAATGAAAAACTGTTTTTT. It is translated as CASGNLDSSTNEKLFF.

The V call is TRBV6-5, the J call TRBJ1-2, with TRBD1 matching over 7 bases. This CDR3 region has 13 residues. The V and J ends lost 7 bases and 3 bases, in that order; junction bases with no gene match: 5. The germline gives CDR1 MNHEY, CDR2 SVGAGI. CDR3 amino acids: CASKRGQDYGYTF. DNA for the CDR3: TGTGCCAGCAAACGAGGACAGGACTATGGCTACACCTTC.

V is TRBV27 and J is TRBJ1-2; D remains ambiguous. CDR1 MNHEY and CDR2 SMNVEV come from the germline V gene (reference sequence). The CDR3 loop spans 15 amino acids. The V and J ends lost 5 bases and 8 bases respectively, with 21 bases between them. The CDR3 sequence is CASSPFMVGLYGYTF. The CDR3 DNA reads TGTGCCAGCAGTCCGTTTATGGTAGGGCTTTACGGCTACACCTTC.

V and J are TRBV6-5 and TRBJ1-3; D not resolved. This CDR3 has 14 amino acids. V dropped 5 bases and J dropped 4 bases, with 12 bases sitting between them. The germline gives CDR1 MNHEY, CDR2 SVGAGI. The CDR3 is CASSPMVEGNTIYF. The DNA of the CDR3 is TGTGCCAGCAGTCCCATGGTTGAGGGAAACACCATATATTTT.

The CDR3 sequence: CASSFMWSAMVVHTGELFF. CDR3 nucleotide sequence: TGTGCCAGCAGTTTTATGTGGAGTGCGATGGTAGTACACACCGGGGAGCTGTTTTTT. The chain joins TRBV27 to TRBJ2-2; D remains ambiguous. The CDR3 extends over 19 amino acids. CDR1 and CDR2 from the germline V gene are MNHEY and SMNVEV (reference sequence). V dropped 3 bases and J dropped 3 bases, with 23 bases sitting between them.

The V gene is TRBV13, the J gene TRBJ1-1; D may be TRBD1 (6 bases). This CDR3 comprises 15 residues. Trimming took 4 bases from V and 1 from J, leaving 13 bases between them. Germline V gene sequence: CDR1 PRHDT, CDR2 FYEKMQ (reference sequence). As DNA, the CDR3 is TGTGCCAGCAGCTACCGGACAGCGGCGAACACTGAAGCTTTCTTT. Amino acid sequence: CASSYRTAANTEAFF.

V and J are TRBV4-2 and TRBJ1-1; weak D call: TRBD1 (6 bases). Germline V lookup: CDR1 LGHNA, CDR2 YNFKEQ. The CDR3 extends over 16 amino acids. Trimming removed 11 bases at V and 4 bases at J, with 26 bases between. CDR3 sequence (DNA): TGTGCCGTGCTTGACAGGCGGGGGGGAAATCGCACTGAAGCTTTCTTT. This gives the protein CAVLDRRGGNRTEAFF.